A selection of T cell receptor beta chains follows, all from one sample in a study of blood T cell repertoires in COVID-19. The data were produced by immunoSEQ multiplex PCR, yet TCRdb's version contains in-frame clones alone and is incomplete. The table shows around 330,000 clones, with about 85% occurring only once. The sample comprised PBMCs or T cells enriched from blood (not recorded which). These receptors all come from a woman under 40 who had been exposed to COVID-19. Both conserved end residues are part of each CDR3.

j_gene | v_gene | CDR3aa
TRBJ2-2 | TRBV7-9 | CASSSTSGITGELFF
TRBJ2-1 | TRBV28 | CASSLRTGGLKEQFF
TRBJ1-4 | TRBV5-6 | CASSFRVDEKLFF
TRBJ1-5 | TRBV30 | CAWSRQGAVGMAQHF
TRBJ2-4 | TRBV3-1/TRBV3-2 | CASSTGLAGIGNIQYF
TRBJ1-2 | TRBV2 | CASPEGGYGYTF
TRBJ1-2 | TRBV5-4 | CASSLGHPDTNYGYTF
TRBJ2-2 | TRBV19 | CASSHGTGLSGELFF
TRBJ2-1 | TRBV2 | CASRGTSGRFYNEQFF
TRBJ1-2 | TRBV4-3 | CASSLFIDRGQGGYTF
TRBJ1-1 | TRBV6-5 | CVVRTANTEAFF
TRBJ1-6 | TRBV5-4 | CASSLEGTGYNSPLHF
TRBJ2-7 | TRBV3-1/TRBV3-2 | CASSLLSGHSGEQYF
TRBJ2-7 | TRBV3-1/TRBV3-2 | CASSQDGGGGNPEQYF
TRBJ1-2 | TRBV7-2 | CASSSPNGLNYGYTF
TRBJ2-5 | TRBV6-1 | CASSDRTGGETQYF
TRBJ1-2 | TRBV13 | CASSGTGWSYDGYTF
TRBJ2-7 | TRBV14 | CASSQEQGFTEQYF
TRBJ1-1 | TRBV25-1 | CASSGGGLNTEAFF
TRBJ2-3 | TRBV6-6 | CASSRIGFSGGAVDTQYF
TRBJ1-5 | TRBV5-4 | CASSSRDRPNQPQHF
TRBJ1-1 | TRBV11-3 | CASSPGQGGTEAFF